This record covers a single T cell receptor (beta chain). This record comes from a study of blood T cell repertoires in COVID-19. Only in-frame clones appear in the TCRdb table, and some are missing; sequencing was by immunoSEQ multiplex PCR. The sample lists some 160,000 clones, about nine tenths occurring once. CDR1 is SGHKS, CDR2 YYEKEE, per germline (reference sequence). This CDR3 comprises 14 residues. V lost 4 bases, J lost 2 bases, and 13 bases lay in between. The genes are TRBV5-5 and TRBJ2-7, with TRBD1 as a possible D gene (5 bases). The sequence derives from a man younger than 30 with COVID-19, enrolled during active disease. The sequencing sample was made of peripheral blood. The CDR3 region has the DNA TGTGCCAGCAGCCCCTGGACATCAGCCTACGAGCAGTACTTC. This sequence encodes CASSPWTSAYEQYF.